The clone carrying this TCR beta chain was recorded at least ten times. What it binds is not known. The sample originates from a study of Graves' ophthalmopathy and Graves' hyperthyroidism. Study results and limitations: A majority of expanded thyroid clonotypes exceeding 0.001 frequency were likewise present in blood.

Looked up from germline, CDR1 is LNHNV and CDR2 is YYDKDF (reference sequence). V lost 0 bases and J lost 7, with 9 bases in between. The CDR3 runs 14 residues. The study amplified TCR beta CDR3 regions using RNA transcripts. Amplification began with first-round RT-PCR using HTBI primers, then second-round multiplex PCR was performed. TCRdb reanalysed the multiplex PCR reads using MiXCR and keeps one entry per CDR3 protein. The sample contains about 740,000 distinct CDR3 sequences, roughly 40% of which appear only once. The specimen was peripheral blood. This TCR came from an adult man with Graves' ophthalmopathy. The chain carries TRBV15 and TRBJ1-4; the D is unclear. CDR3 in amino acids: CATSRDLRTEKLFF. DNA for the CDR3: TGTGCCACCAGCAGAGATCTAAGAACTGAAAAACTGTTTTTT.